This TCR beta chain was captured in a study of shared clonotypes between healthy human individuals. Germline-derived CDR1 and CDR2 are SNHLY and FYNNEI. The CDR3 loop spans 16 amino acids. Trimming at V came to 2 bases and at J to 2 bases, leaving 7 bases not matched to a gene. Sequenced by immunoSEQ multiplex PCR; TCRdb stores in-frame clones only, minus some. This sample has roughly 2,300,000 clones; roughly 92% occur once, and the top ten carry 0.37%. The chain is built from TRBV2 and TRBJ1-2; 8 bases fit TRBD1. This clonotype was sampled from a man younger than 35 in good health. Some clones in this sample may be carry-over from other donors' samples. The source material was naive CD4+ T cells from PBMCs. As to subset: CD45RA+ positively selected. The CDR3 loop reads CASSERQGAWNYGYTF. As DNA, the CDR3 is TGTGCCAGCAGTGAAAGGCAGGGGGCGTGGAACTATGGCTACACCTTC.